A single sample gave rise to the 25 T cell receptor beta chains below, sequenced in a study of cytomegalovirus exposure and HLA in healthy donors. The study ran its PCR with 60 Vbeta and 13 Jbeta primers. The data were produced by immunoSEQ multiplex PCR, yet TCRdb's version contains in-frame clones alone and is incomplete. This sample contains fewer than 150,000 clones. The specimen was PBMCs. The receptors were sampled from an older woman in good health and CMV-seronegative.

The V call is TRBV9, the J call TRBJ1-3; D unclear. Germline V gene data show CDR1 as SGDLS and CDR2 as YYNGEE. This CDR3 is built from 17 residues. Trimming took off 0 bases at V and 0 bases at J, with 13 bases between the two ends. CDR3 nucleotides: TGTGCCAGCAGCGTAGTACCTGTCGCGAGCTCTGGAAACACCATATATTTT. Amino acids: CASSVVPVASSGNTIYF.

V and J are TRBV30 and TRBJ1-2, with a tentative D call TRBD1 (5 bases). The CDR3 spans 12 residues. Germline lookup yields CDR1 GTSNPN and CDR2 SVGIG (reference sequence). V lost 5 bases to trimming and J lost 2 bases, with 9 bases between them. The CDR3 loop reads CAWVGLNYGYTF. CDR3 sequence (DNA): TGTGCCTGGGTGGGGCTGAACTATGGCTACACCTTC.

This chain uses TRBV2 with TRBJ1-4; a weak D match, TRBD1 (6 bases). This CDR3 is built from 15 residues. Germline CDR1 SNHLY, CDR2 FYNNEI. The V and J ends lost 2 bases and 10 bases respectively, with 17 bases between them. CDR3 DNA: TGTGCCAGCAGTGAAAGGGGGACCGATTTAGGAAAACTGTTTTTT. Its translation is CASSERGTDLGKLFF.

The chain uses TRBV28 and TRBJ1-1; 11 nucleotides match TRBD1. CDR1 MDHEN and CDR2 SYDVKM come from the germline V gene. The trim removed 2 bases at V and 1 base at J, leaving 6 bases unmatched. CDR3 length: 17 amino acids. CDR3 protein: CASSLNRDRGSNTEAFF. DNA of the CDR3: TGTGCCAGCAGTTTAAATCGGGACAGGGGGTCGAACACTGAAGCTTTCTTT.

The CDR3 nucleotides read TGTGCCAGCAGCTTAGTGGGGCACGAAGCTTTCTTT. Its translation is CASSLVGHEAFF. This chain uses TRBV7-9 with TRBJ1-1, with D possibly being TRBD1 (5 bases). Germline V gives CDR1 SEHNR, CDR2 FQNEAQ (reference sequence). This CDR3 is 12 amino acids long. V lost 1 base and J lost 8, with 8 bases in between.

The genes are TRBV9 and TRBJ1-2; 8 positions match TRBD1. The CDR3 is 15 residues long. With 4 bases clipped from V and 6 bases from J, the junction kept 11 bases outside the gene matches. Germline V CDR1 and CDR2: SGDLS, YYNGEE. In DNA form, the CDR3 reads TGTGCCAGCAGCACCCACGGACAGGGATTCAATGGCTACACCTTC. It specifies CASSTHGQGFNGYTF. Based on the CDR3 plus reference TRBV9 and TRBJ1-2, the full variable domain is DSGVTQTPKHLITATGQRVTLRCSPRSGDLSVYWYQQSLDQGLQFLIQYYNGEERAKGNILERFSAQQFPDLHSELNLSSLELGDSALYFCASSTHGQGFNGYTFGSGTRLTVV.

This chain joins TRBV30 and TRBJ2-7, with a weak D call TRBD1 (5 bases). The CDR3 runs 13 residues. Germline V CDR1 and CDR2: GTSNPN, SVGIG (reference sequence). Deletions cut 3 bases from V and 3 bases from J, with 12 bases between. The CDR3 DNA follows: TGTGCCTGGAGCCGTAATCAGGGCTACGAGCAGTACTTC. It translates to CAWSRNQGYEQYF.

J is TRBJ1-3 and V is TRBV18, with D perhaps matching TRBD1 (6 bases). CDR1 is KGHSH, CDR2 LQKENI, per germline. V lost 3 bases to trimming and J lost 7 bases, with 16 bases between them. The CDR3 is 15 amino acids. In DNA form, the CDR3 reads TGTGCCAGCTCACCCGGGACACCGGCCTTTAACACCATATATTTT. Protein product: CASSPGTPAFNTIYF.

The rearrangement uses TRBV30 and TRBJ1-6; the D gene is possibly TRBD1 (6 bases). The germline gives CDR1 GTSNPN, CDR2 SVGIG (reference sequence). This CDR3 region has 14 residues. V dropped 0 bases and J dropped 10 bases, with 13 bases sitting between them. CDR3 region: CAWSVTAGDSPLHF. The CDR3 region has the DNA TGTGCCTGGAGTGTCACAGCAGGGGACTCACCCCTCCACTTT.

The chain is built from TRBV7-8 and TRBJ1-5; D gene unclear. The CDR3 is 13 residues long. V was pared by 1 base and J by 8 bases, with 9 bases between. Looked up from germline, CDR1 is SGHVS and CDR2 is FQNEAQ. CDR3 in DNA: TGTGCCAGCAGCTTAGGGGCAGTTGAGCCCCAGCATTTT. Translated: CASSLGAVEPQHF.

V is TRBV7-3 and J is TRBJ2-1; TRBD2 matches at 10 bases. Germline V gene data show CDR1 as SGHTA and CDR2 as FQGTGA. J was trimmed by 0 bases and V by 2 bases; bases with no gene match: 4. The length of the CDR3 is 17 residues. The CDR3 DNA sequence: TGTGCCAGCAGCTTACGAGCGGGAGGGAGCTCCTACAATGAGCAGTTCTTC. As protein: CASSLRAGGSSYNEQFF.

The gene calls are TRBV28 and TRBJ1-1, with a possible D match to TRBD1 (5 bases). The CDR3 extends over 13 amino acids. V lost 4 bases and J 7 bases, leaving 13 bases between the germline ends. Germline assignment: CDR1 MDHEN and CDR2 SYDVKM. CDR3 nucleotide sequence: TGTGCCAGCAGTTCAAGGGGTGCTGATGAAGCTTTCTTT. This encodes CASSSRGADEAFF.

This chain uses TRBV6-1 with TRBJ2-1; TRBD2 is a possible D gene (5 bases). The CDR3 covers 14 residues. V gave up 6 bases and J gave up 7 bases, with 16 bases separating them. CDR1 and CDR2 from the germline V gene are MNHNS and SASEGT. The CDR3 DNA reads as TGTGCCAGCAGCGCCTCGGCCCGGGGTAATGAGCAGTTCTTC. Residues: CASSASARGNEQFF.

The rearrangement joins TRBV5-4 to TRBJ2-5; a possible D gene is TRBD2 (6 bases). From germline, CDR1 is SGHNT and CDR2 YYREEE (reference sequence). The V and J ends lost 3 bases and 2 bases respectively, with 14 bases between them. The CDR3 sequence is 15 residues long. In nucleotides, the CDR3 is TGTGCCAGCAGCTCCGGGGGATTCTTACAAGAGACCCAGTACTTC. Amino acids: CASSSGGFLQETQYF.

The chain has TRBV18 and TRBJ2-7, with TRBD1 matching 12 bases. The V gene end was trimmed by 4 bases and the J gene end by 7 bases; junction bases not matched to a gene: 8. Germline V lookup: CDR1 KGHSH, CDR2 LQKENI. CDR3 length: 15 residues. As DNA, the CDR3 is TGTGCCAGCTCACTGACTGGGACAGGGGGCGGGGAGCAGTACTTC. Protein product: CASSLTGTGGGEQYF.

This chain connects TRBV27 to TRBJ1-5, with D uncertain. The CDR3 length is 15 residues. Deletions cut 6 bases from V and 4 bases from J, with 16 bases between. The germline V gene has CDR1 MNHEY and CDR2 SMNVEV (reference sequence). CDR3 sequence: CASSPALPLNQPQHF. CDR3 in DNA: TGTGCCAGCAGCCCAGCGTTGCCCTTAAATCAGCCCCAGCATTTT.

The V call is TRBV6-6, the J call TRBJ1-4; D not certain. The CDR3 totals 10 residues. CDR1 is MNHNY, CDR2 SVGAGI, per germline (reference sequence). Trimming took off 9 bases at V and 7 bases at J, with 6 bases between the two ends. The CDR3 nucleotides read TGTGCCAGAAACACTGAAAAACTGTTTTTT. Amino acid sequence: CARNTEKLFF.

The chain uses TRBV5-4 and TRBJ1-2, with D tentatively TRBD1 (6 bases). Germline CDR1 SGHNT, CDR2 YYREEE (reference sequence). The CDR3 has 13 residues. Between the trimmed V and J ends, which lost 4 bases and 5 bases, there was a span of 12 bases. DNA for the CDR3: TGTGCCAGCAGCGAGGACAGTGAGTATGGCTACACCTTC. Translated: CASSEDSEYGYTF. The variable domain in full, with the rest retrieved from reference TRBV5-4 and TRBJ1-2, is ETGVTQSPTHLIKTRGQQVTLRCSSQSGHNTVSWYQQALGQGPQFIFQYYREEENGRGNFPPRFSGLQFPNYSSELNVNALELDDSALYLCASSEDSEYGYTFGSGTRLTVV.

V is TRBV19 and J is TRBJ2-3, with 8 bases identical to TRBD1. This CDR3 has 13 residues. Germline loops: CDR1 LNHDA, CDR2 SQIVND (reference sequence). The junction had 8 bases not matched to a gene; V was cut back by 8 bases and J by 7 bases. CDR3 DNA: TGTGCCAGTTCCCAGGGGGCGTTAAATACGCAGTATTTT. The encoded protein is CASSQGALNTQYF.

The CDR3 spells CASSRQGSSYNEQFF. The CDR3 DNA reads as TGCGCCAGCAGCCGACAGGGGAGCTCCTACAATGAGCAGTTCTTC. J is TRBJ2-1 and V is TRBV4-1, with TRBD1 matching 8 bases. V lost 4 bases, J lost 0 bases, and 2 bases stayed unmatched. Germline CDR1 reads MGHRA; CDR2 reads YSYEKL. CDR3 size: 15 residues.

The chain couples TRBV28 to TRBJ1-5; the match to TRBD1 covers 7 bases. Germline CDR1 and CDR2: MDHEN and SYDVKM. The CDR3 has 14 residues. J gave up 0 bases and V 6 bases, and 2 bases lay outside the gene matches. The CDR3: CASSAGGSNQPQHF. The CDR3 nucleotides read TGTGCCAGCAGCGCAGGGGGTAGCAATCAGCCCCAGCATTTT.

The chain couples TRBV29-1 to TRBJ1-2, with no clear D. The CDR3 covers 12 residues. The V gene's germline CDR1 is SQVTM and CDR2 ANQGSEA. V was cut by 4 bases and J by 3 bases, with 9 bases left in between. Here the CDR3 DNA reads TGCAGCGTTGGACCCGAGGACTATGGCTACACCTTC. This sequence encodes CSVGPEDYGYTF.

V and J are TRBV28 and TRBJ1-2, with D hard to call. Trimming left V 7 bases short and J 4 bases short, with 10 bases between. This CDR3 spans 12 amino acids. The germline CDR1 and CDR2 sequences are MDHEN and SYDVKM. The CDR3 sequence is CASKIVGYGYTF. CDR3 in DNA: TGTGCCAGCAAGATTGTCGGCTATGGCTACACCTTC.

The chain links TRBV19 to TRBJ2-5, with 11 bases aligning to TRBD2. The CDR3 is 14 amino acids. The ends lost 4 bases at V and 4 bases at J; junction bases unmatched: 2. From germline, CDR1 is LNHDA and CDR2 SQIVND (reference sequence). The CDR3 protein is CASSTGLAGETQYF. CDR3 nucleotides: TGTGCCAGTAGTACCGGACTAGCGGGAGAGACCCAGTACTTC.

This rearrangement joins TRBV7-9 to TRBJ2-7, with D possibly matching TRBD2 (6 bases). This CDR3 has 15 amino acids. The germline V gene has CDR1 SEHNR and CDR2 FQNEAQ (reference sequence). Trimming shortened V by 10 bases and J by 2 bases, and 21 bases separated the two germline ends. CDR3 sequence: CATYNPAGGPYEQYF. The CDR3 bases are TGTGCCACGTACAACCCGGCCGGGGGACCCTACGAGCAGTACTTC. The whole variable domain, filled in from reference TRBV7-9 and TRBJ2-7, reads DTGVSQNPRHKITKRGQNVTFRCDPISEHNRLYWYRQTLGQGPEFLTYFQNEAQLEKSRLLSDRFSAERPKGSFSTLEIQRTEQGDSAMYLCATYNPAGGPYEQYFGPGTRLTVT.